The sequence of this T cell receptor beta chain was determined in a study of read filtering for tumor transcriptome and immune sequencing. In the study overall: After DNase treatment, RNA was made into whole-transcriptome libraries.

The CDR3 totals 15 residues. Trimming stripped 0 bases from V and 2 bases from J, with 11 bases between. Looked up from germline, CDR1 is SGHRS and CDR2 is YFSETQ. Study findings and constraints: Roughly 82% of IR-seq clonotypes had a single read, yet these held around 3.5% of reads. This fraction held mixed bone marrow immune cells after CD138-negative sorting.

At the time of active disease, bone marrow was collected from every patient. Remarks on this clonotype: Its antigen is unknown.

The library was built from about 400 ng RNA with molecular barcoded adaptors for alpha/delta and beta/gamma chains. TCRdb analysed the reads with MiXCR anew, one entry per CDR3 protein. This table holds 57,000 or so distinct CDR3 sequences, about a fifth found once. The source is a donor aged 40 or older with multiple myeloma. The J gene is TRBJ2-5, the V gene TRBV5-1; D call uncertain. Sequenced sample: a population of CD138-negative cells sorted from bone marrow. CDR3 residues: CASSLGPDGQETQYF. The DNA for the CDR3 is TGCGCCAGCAGCTTGGGTCCCGACGGTCAAGAGACCCAGTACTTC.